The text below deals with one T cell receptor beta chain. What it binds is not known. As for time point: pretreatment peripheral blood. Synthetic TCR analog templates were spiked into each PCR. Clones were read by immunoSEQ multiplex PCR, and TCRdb kept only the in-frame ones, dropping some. The sample holds about 87,000 clones, 84% seen once. The data belong to a study of PD-L1 blockade in urothelial cancer. Study-level background: The number of prior chemotherapy regimens per patient was 0 to 3. At 3 weeks after treatment start (second dose) and again at 6 weeks, blood was analyzed.

The V segment lost 6 bases and the J segment 3 bases; nucleotides outside the gene matches: 6. This CDR3 has 15 amino acids. Germline CDR1 is MNHNY and CDR2 is SVGAGI (reference sequence). General study findings and limits: Pretreatment TCR clonality in blood under the median foretold superior survival.

The source of this sequence is a man between 60 and 70 years old with urothelial cancer. Source: PBMCs, taken around atezolizumab (anti-PD-L1) treatment. The J gene is TRBJ2-1, the V gene TRBV6-6, with 9 bases lining up with TRBD2. In DNA, the CDR3 is TGTGCCAGCAGGTTGACTAGCGGAGGCTACAATGAGCAGTTCTTC. It translates to CASRLTSGGYNEQFF.